The next 26 T cell receptor beta chains were all read from a single sample in a study of OX40 agonist ivuxolimab in advanced cancers. Library construction relied on the immunoSEQ multiplex PCR assay. TCRdb stores this immuneACCESS table with in-frame sequences only. Part of the clones is absent; in the studies checked, under half of the shortfall reflects unresolved V genes, and no reason is known for the rest. In all, the sample holds about 83,000 clones, and 85% of those were seen once. Roughly 0.7% of the sample lies in the top ten. Specimen: CD4+ or CD8+ T cells sorted from blood, collected in a trial of the OX40 agonist ivuxolimab. The receptors come from an adult with an advanced solid tumor such as melanoma, head and neck, liver or kidney cancer.

With regard to this clone: The same CDR3 also results from other DNA sequences found in this sample. The chain uses TRBV5-1 and TRBJ2-3, with D hard to call. V lost 2 bases and J lost 0, with 7 bases in between. CDR1 SGHRS and CDR2 YFSETQ come from the germline V gene. The CDR3 totals 14 residues. The CDR3 region has the DNA TGCGCCAGCAGCTTAGAAGGGAGCACAGATACGCAGTATTTT. Translating it yields CASSLEGSTDTQYF. Full variable domain (remainder filled in from reference TRBV5-1 and TRBJ2-3): KAGVTQTPRYLIKTRGQQVTLSCSPISGHRSVSWYQQTPGQGLQFLFEYFSETQRNKGNFPGRFSGRQFSNSRSEMNVSTLELGDSALYLCASSLEGSTDTQYFGPGTRLTVL.

The gene calls are TRBV15 and TRBJ2-5; D is unclear. Germline V gene data show CDR1 as LNHNV and CDR2 as YYDKDF (reference sequence). This CDR3 spans 14 amino acids. V was shortened by 6 bases and J by 4 bases, with 15 bases between the two germline ends. The CDR3 loop reads CATSTLTASETQYF. In DNA form, the CDR3 reads TGTGCCACCAGTACATTGACGGCGTCAGAGACCCAGTACTTC. Complete variable domain (other parts from reference TRBV15 and TRBJ2-5): DAMVIQNPRYQVTQFGKPVTLSCSQTLNHNVMYWYQQKSSQAPKLLFHYYDKDFNNEADTPDNFQSRRPNTSFCFLDIRSPGLGDTAMYLCATSTLTASETQYFGPGTRLLVL.

The chain combines TRBV19 with TRBJ2-1, with TRBD1 matching over 7 bases. The germline CDR1 and CDR2 sequences are LNHDA and SQIVND (reference sequence). This CDR3 spans 15 amino acids. The V and J ends lost 4 bases and 2 bases, in that order; junction bases with no gene match: 5. The CDR3 loop is CASSSLQGTYNEQFF. CDR3 in DNA: TGTGCCAGTAGTAGCCTACAGGGGACCTACAATGAGCAGTTCTTC. Combining the CDR3 with reference TRBV19 and TRBJ2-1 gives the whole variable domain DGGITQSPKYLFRKEGQNVTLSCEQNLNHDAMYWYRQDPGQGLRLIYYSQIVNDFQKGDIAEGYSVSREKKESFPLTVTSAQKNPTAFYLCASSSLQGTYNEQFFGPGTRLTVL.

This rearrangement joins TRBV19 to TRBJ1-1, with a possible D match to TRBD1 (6 bases). Trimming took 3 bases from V and 4 from J, leaving 21 bases between them. Germline CDR1 reads LNHDA; CDR2 reads SQIVND (reference sequence). This CDR3 has 17 residues. This CDR3 is CASSIARGGARGTEAFF. CDR3 nucleotide sequence: TGTGCCAGTAGTATCGCAAGGGGGGGAGCAAGGGGCACTGAAGCTTTCTTT.

V gene TRBV6-5 combines with J gene TRBJ1-5, with D possibly being TRBD1 (6 bases). The ends were cut back, 6 bases at V and 2 bases at J, with 14 bases in the middle. This CDR3 contains 15 residues. Germline-derived CDR1 and CDR2 are MNHEY and SVGAGI. The CDR3 here is CASSRRGEGNQPQHF. CDR3 bases: TGTGCCAGCAGCCGCAGGGGCGAAGGCAATCAGCCCCAGCATTTT.

About this clone itself: Additional DNA sequences in this sample encode the identical CDR3. The chain is built from TRBV29-1 and TRBJ2-3; D is ambiguous. Trimming removed 4 bases from V and 0 bases from J, with 8 bases in between. The CDR3 runs to 13 residues. Germline V gives CDR1 SQVTM, CDR2 ANQGSEA. In DNA form, the CDR3 reads TGCAGCGTTGGCGGACCTAGCACAGATACGCAGTATTTT. Translated, it gives CSVGGPSTDTQYF.

The genes are TRBV7-9 and TRBJ2-7; 9 bases fit TRBD1. This CDR3 has 15 amino acids. V shed 4 bases, J shed 2 bases, and the junction held 6 bases outside the gene matches. Germline assignment: CDR1 SEHNR and CDR2 FQNEAQ (reference sequence). The chain's CDR3 is CASSSRQGGPYEQYF. CDR3 DNA: TGTGCCAGCAGCTCCCGACAGGGGGGTCCCTACGAGCAGTACTTC.

The chain joins TRBV11-1 to TRBJ2-1, with D possibly matching TRBD1 (8 bases). The V and J ends lost 5 bases and 0 bases respectively, with 23 bases between them. The germline CDR1 and CDR2 sequences are SGHAT and FQDESV (reference sequence). The CDR3 extends over 19 amino acids. The CDR3 DNA reads TGTGCCAGCAGCCCCCGGACAGGGCTTCCGGGGGGCTCCTACAATGAGCAGTTCTTC. Its protein product is CASSPRTGLPGGSYNEQFF.

The genes are TRBV11-2 and TRBJ1-4, with 8 bases fitting TRBD1. The CDR3 spans 14 residues. CDR1 and CDR2 (germline): SGHAT, FQNNGV. V shed 4 bases and J 8 bases; nucleotides not matched to a gene: 6. The DNA of the CDR3 is TGTGCCAGCAGCTCGCAGGGGGCGCACGAAAAACTGTTTTTT. Its protein is CASSSQGAHEKLFF.

The V and J genes are TRBV9 and TRBJ1-1, with 7 bases aligning to TRBD1. Germline V CDR1 and CDR2: SGDLS, YYNGEE. V shed 1 base and J 6 bases; nucleotides not matched to a gene: 9. CDR3 length: 15 amino acids. The CDR3 DNA reads as TGTGCCAGCAGCGTAACAGGGGATCTTGTGGCTGAAGCTTTCTTT. This translates into CASSVTGDLVAEAFF.

V and J are TRBV9 and TRBJ1-3; D not certain. V was shortened by 0 bases and J by 2 bases, with 3 bases between the two germline ends. There are 13 residues in the CDR3. Germline V gene sequence: CDR1 SGDLS, CDR2 YYNGEE. The CDR3 bases are TGTGCCAGCAGCGTAGAAGCTGGAAACACCATATATTTT. Translating gives CASSVEAGNTIYF.

Concerning this clone: Within the sample, other DNA sequences also encode this same CDR3. This chain links TRBV6-6 with TRBJ2-3; TRBD2 matches 9 bases. CDR3 size: 13 residues. V lost 5 bases to trimming and J lost 5 bases; unmatched junction nucleotides: 2. Per the germline V gene, CDR1 is MNHNY and CDR2 is SVGAGI (reference sequence). The CDR3 loop reads CASSATSGDTQYF. Written as DNA, the CDR3 is TGTGCCAGCAGTGCGACTAGCGGAGATACGCAGTATTTT.

This clone was detected only once. Other DNA variants within this sample encode the same CDR3. The V gene is TRBV2, the J gene TRBJ2-2; no clear D gene. Between the trimmed V and J ends, which lost 6 bases and 1 base, there was a span of 9 bases. This CDR3 has 14 amino acids. CDR1 and CDR2 from the germline V gene are SNHLY and FYNNEI. DNA for the CDR3: TGTGCCAGCAGGGCCGGGCTGAACACCGGGGAGCTGTTTTTT. Encoded protein: CASRAGLNTGELFF.

This clone was picked up one time. The V call is TRBV6-1, the J call TRBJ2-1; D may be TRBD1 or TRBD2 (6 bases each). Per germline, CDR1 MNHNS and CDR2 SASEGT. V shed 4 bases and J shed 9 bases, with 13 bases lying between them. CDR3 length equals 13 residues. CDR3 nucleotides: TGTGCCAGCAGTGGGGGGTCGGGGGCTGAGCAGTTCTTC. As protein: CASSGGSGAEQFF.

The genes are TRBV30 and TRBJ2-3; D is possibly TRBD2 (7 bases). Germline V lookup: CDR1 GTSNPN, CDR2 SVGIG (reference sequence). This CDR3 contains 14 residues. Trimming stripped 0 bases from V and 14 bases from J, with 21 bases between. CDR3 in DNA: TGTGCCTGGAGTGTCCTCCTTTGGGGGGGCGTCCGGTATTTT. Its translation: CAWSVLLWGGVRYF.

The gene calls are TRBV5-4 and TRBJ1-1, with D hard to call. Germline CDR1 reads SGHNT; CDR2 reads YYREEE (reference sequence). This CDR3 comprises 15 residues. V shed 0 bases and J shed 3 bases, with 12 bases lying between them. CDR3 DNA: TGTGCCAGCAGCTTGGGATGGTACGGGGACACTGAAGCTTTCTTT. Its protein is CASSLGWYGDTEAFF.

This clone appeared a single time. The gene calls are TRBV19 and TRBJ2-3, with D possibly being TRBD1 (6 bases). This CDR3 is built from 15 residues. The germline V gene has CDR1 LNHDA and CDR2 SQIVND (reference sequence). V shed 5 bases and J shed 0 bases, with 12 bases lying between them. The CDR3 region is CASSDRPRSTDTQYF. The CDR3 DNA is TGTGCCAGTAGTGACAGGCCTCGAAGCACAGATACGCAGTATTTT.

The chain recombines TRBV14 with TRBJ2-7; 7 bases align to TRBD1. The ends lost 1 base at V and 2 bases at J; junction bases unmatched: 5. The germline V gene encodes CDR1 SGHDN and CDR2 FVKESK. There are 15 residues in the CDR3. DNA for the CDR3: TGTGCCAGCAGCCAAGCGACAGGGTTCCCCTACGAGCAGTACTTC. Translating gives CASSQATGFPYEQYF.

The chain uses TRBV6-1 and TRBJ2-7; D perhaps matches TRBD1 (6 bases). The germline V gene encodes CDR1 MNHNS and CDR2 SASEGT. This CDR3 has 15 residues. The germline V and J ends were trimmed by 4 bases and 3 bases, with 16 bases remaining between them. Here the CDR3 DNA reads TGTGCCAGCAGTGTCGAAGGGCCAGGGGACTACGAGCAGTACTTC. It is translated as CASSVEGPGDYEQYF.

The CDR3, as DNA: TGTGCCAGCAGCCGGGACCAGGGGGGGGAGCTGTTTTTT. Its protein product is CASSRDQGGELFF. This rearrangement joins TRBV7-2 to TRBJ2-2; weak D call: TRBD1 (6 bases). The CDR3 extends over 13 amino acids. The V and J ends lost 5 bases and 8 bases respectively, with 12 bases between them. CDR1 is SGHTA and CDR2 is FQGNSA in the germline V gene.

The rearrangement joins TRBV6-1 to TRBJ1-6; D remains ambiguous. Germline V gene data show CDR1 as MNHNS and CDR2 as SASEGT. Trimming removed 8 bases from V and 4 bases from J, with 9 bases in between. The CDR3 has 13 amino acids. The CDR3 spells CASSSDYNSPLHF. In DNA, the CDR3 is TGTGCCAGCTCGTCGGATTATAATTCACCCCTCCACTTT.

This sequence joins TRBV4-2 and TRBJ2-7; D is perhaps TRBD1 (6 bases). Germline-derived CDR1 and CDR2 are LGHNA and YNFKEQ. The germline V and J ends were trimmed by 1 base and 6 bases, with 22 bases remaining between them. The CDR3 length is 17 residues. CDR3: CASSQVSSRQEGSEQYF. CDR3 DNA: TGTGCCAGCAGCCAAGTGAGTTCAAGACAGGAAGGAAGCGAGCAGTACTTC.

This chain links TRBV2 with TRBJ2-3; no firm D call. The germline V gene encodes CDR1 SNHLY and CDR2 FYNNEI. V gave up 4 bases and J gave up 3 bases, with 11 bases separating them. This CDR3 is 14 amino acids long. The CDR3 DNA reads as TGTGCCAGCAGTGTTCGGCAGGCTACAGATACGCAGTATTTT. Encoded protein: CASSVRQATDTQYF.

This rearrangement joins TRBV19 to TRBJ2-2; no clear D. V lost 7 bases, J lost 1 base, and 10 bases lay in between. The germline V gene encodes CDR1 LNHDA and CDR2 SQIVND (reference sequence). The CDR3 spans 14 residues. The CDR3 bases are TGTGCCAGTAAGGGTCAGCTGAACACCGGGGAGCTGTTTTTT. Its protein is CASKGQLNTGELFF.

The chain employs TRBV6-6 and TRBJ2-3; D gene uncertain. The CDR3 length is 12 residues. CDR1 is MNHNY and CDR2 is SVGAGI in the germline V gene (reference sequence). Trimming cost V 4 bases and J 4 bases, with 6 bases left between them. CDR3 nucleotide sequence: TGTGCCAGCAGTTCTGCAGCAGATACGCAGTATTTT. This gives the protein CASSSAADTQYF.

The genes are TRBV15 and TRBJ2-5, with D uncertain. This CDR3 has 16 residues. The germline V gene encodes CDR1 LNHNV and CDR2 YYDKDF (reference sequence). V dropped 0 bases and J dropped 2 bases, with 13 bases sitting between them. The CDR3 sequence: CATSREKGTVQETQYF. In DNA form, the CDR3 reads TGTGCCACCAGCAGAGAAAAGGGAACGGTACAAGAGACCCAGTACTTC. The complete variable domain, with remaining parts taken from reference TRBV15 and TRBJ2-5, reads DAMVIQNPRYQVTQFGKPVTLSCSQTLNHNVMYWYQQKSSQAPKLLFHYYDKDFNNEADTPDNFQSRRPNTSFCFLDIRSPGLGDTAMYLCATSREKGTVQETQYFGPGTRLLVL.